This entry is about one T cell receptor beta chain. The antigen is unknown. This record comes from a study of cytomegalovirus exposure and HLA in healthy donors. Broader study findings: HLA-A and HLA-B allele assignments for most subjects were reportedly predicted accurately using TCR beta sequences. Cytomegalovirus-associated status was assigned to more than 150 TCR beta chains. A later analysis linked a missense DCLRE1C variant to TCR beta V- and J-gene trimming.

Researchers ran the PCR with 60 Vbeta and 13 Jbeta primers. Authors' methods: Around 76 million unique TCR beta chains, roughly 10 million shared, were counted in a later analysis. The table came from immunoSEQ multiplex PCR; TCRdb's copy has only in-frame clones and leaves some out. D and trimming were read from the DNA, whereas the V and J calls and clone size are those reported in that table. This table holds about 130,000 clones, approximately 80% found once. The sequencing input was PBMCs. The receptor's source is a woman under 30 in good health and CMV-seronegative.

CDR3: CASSLVTSEQFF. Written as DNA, the CDR3 is TGTGCCAGCAGCTTAGTAACCAGTGAGCAGTTCTTC. This chain links TRBV7-2 with TRBJ2-1; D gene ambiguous. The CDR3 has 12 amino acids. Trimming stripped 1 base from V and 9 bases from J, with 7 bases between. Germline V lookup: CDR1 SGHTA, CDR2 FQGNSA.